Listed here is a single T cell receptor beta chain. Profiled with immunoSEQ multiplex PCR; TCRdb holds only in-frame clones, not every one. The top ten clones hold around 13% of a sample with 150,000 to 200,000 clones, approximately 83% of them seen once. This record belongs to a study of blood T cell repertoires in COVID-19. The CDR3 runs to 12 residues. Trimming cost V 2 bases and J 8 bases, with 4 bases left between them. Germline values: CDR1 MNHEY, CDR2 SVGAGI. The V call is TRBV6-5, the J call TRBJ1-6; no firm D call. Sequenced material: PBMCs or T cells enriched from blood (not recorded which). This TCR came from a woman aged 55 to 70 who had recovered from COVID-19. The CDR3 loop reads CASSYGHSPLHF. As DNA, the CDR3 is TGTGCCAGCAGTTACGGCCATTCACCCCTCCACTTT.